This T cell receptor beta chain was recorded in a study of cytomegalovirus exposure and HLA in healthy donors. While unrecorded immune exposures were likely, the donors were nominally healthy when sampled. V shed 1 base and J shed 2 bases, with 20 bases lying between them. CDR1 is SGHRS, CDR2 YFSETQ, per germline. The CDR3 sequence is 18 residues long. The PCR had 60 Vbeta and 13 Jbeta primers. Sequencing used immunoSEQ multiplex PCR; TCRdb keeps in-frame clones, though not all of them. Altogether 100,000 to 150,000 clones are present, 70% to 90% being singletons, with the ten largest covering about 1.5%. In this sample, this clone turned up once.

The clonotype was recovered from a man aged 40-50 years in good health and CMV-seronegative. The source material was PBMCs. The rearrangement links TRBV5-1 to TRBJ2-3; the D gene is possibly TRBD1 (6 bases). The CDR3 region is CASSLQGGQLGATDTQYF. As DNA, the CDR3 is TGCGCCAGCAGCTTGCAAGGAGGACAGTTGGGGGCCACAGATACGCAGTATTTT. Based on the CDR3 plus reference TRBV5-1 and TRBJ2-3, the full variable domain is KAGVTQTPRYLIKTRGQQVTLSCSPISGHRSVSWYQQTPGQGLQFLFEYFSETQRNKGNFPGRFSGRQFSNSRSEMNVSTLELGDSALYLCASSLQGGQLGATDTQYFGPGTRLTVL.